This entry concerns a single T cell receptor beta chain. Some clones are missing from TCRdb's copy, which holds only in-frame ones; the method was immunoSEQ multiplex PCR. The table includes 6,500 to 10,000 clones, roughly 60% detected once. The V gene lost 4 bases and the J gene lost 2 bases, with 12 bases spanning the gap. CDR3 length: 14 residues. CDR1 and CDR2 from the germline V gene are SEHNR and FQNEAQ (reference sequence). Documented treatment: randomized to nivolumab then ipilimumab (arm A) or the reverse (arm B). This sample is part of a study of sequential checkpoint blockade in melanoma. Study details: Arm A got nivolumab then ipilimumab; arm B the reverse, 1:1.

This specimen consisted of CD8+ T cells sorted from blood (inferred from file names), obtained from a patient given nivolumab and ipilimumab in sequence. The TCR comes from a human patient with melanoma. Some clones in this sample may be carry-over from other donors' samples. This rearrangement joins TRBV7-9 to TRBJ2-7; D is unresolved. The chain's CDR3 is CASSSPGLPYEQYF. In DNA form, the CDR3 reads TGTGCCAGCAGCTCCCCAGGATTACCCTACGAGCAGTACTTC.